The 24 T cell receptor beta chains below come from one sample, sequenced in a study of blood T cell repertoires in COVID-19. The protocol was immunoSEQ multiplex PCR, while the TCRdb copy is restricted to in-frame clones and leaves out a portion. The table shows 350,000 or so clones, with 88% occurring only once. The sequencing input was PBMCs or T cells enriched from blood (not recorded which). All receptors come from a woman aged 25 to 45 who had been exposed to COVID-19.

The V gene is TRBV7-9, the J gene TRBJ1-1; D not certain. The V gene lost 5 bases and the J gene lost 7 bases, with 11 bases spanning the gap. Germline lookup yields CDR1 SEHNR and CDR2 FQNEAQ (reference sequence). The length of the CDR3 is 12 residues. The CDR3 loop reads CASSPTEGEAFF. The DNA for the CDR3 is TGTGCCAGCAGCCCTACGGAGGGTGAAGCTTTCTTT.

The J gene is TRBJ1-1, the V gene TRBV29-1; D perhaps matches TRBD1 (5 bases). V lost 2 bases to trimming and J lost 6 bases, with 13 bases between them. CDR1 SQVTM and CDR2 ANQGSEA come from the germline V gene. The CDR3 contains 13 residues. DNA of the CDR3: TGCAGCGTTGAACGGGGGGGTATGGCTGAAGCTTTCTTT. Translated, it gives CSVERGGMAEAFF.

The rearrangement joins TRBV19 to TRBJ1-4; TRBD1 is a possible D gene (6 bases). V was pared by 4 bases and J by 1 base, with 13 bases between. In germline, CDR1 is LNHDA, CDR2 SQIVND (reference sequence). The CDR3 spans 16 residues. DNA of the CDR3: TGTGCCAGTAGTAGCGGGGGCCGTGGAACTAATGAAAAACTGTTTTTT. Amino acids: CASSSGGRGTNEKLFF.

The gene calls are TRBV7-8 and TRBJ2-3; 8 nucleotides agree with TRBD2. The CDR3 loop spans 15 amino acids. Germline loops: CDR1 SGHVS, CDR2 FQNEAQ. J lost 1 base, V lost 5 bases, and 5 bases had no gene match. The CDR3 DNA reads TGTGCCAGCAGCCCACTGACTAGCGGCACAGATACGCAGTATTTT. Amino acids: CASSPLTSGTDTQYF.

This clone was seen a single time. This CDR3 is CATQNGVPGLAGVAYEQYF. CDR3 bases: TGTGCCACCCAAAATGGCGTCCCGGGACTAGCGGGAGTAGCCTACGAGCAGTACTTC. The chain links TRBV5-4 to TRBJ2-7, with 14 nucleotides matching TRBD2. J gave up 2 bases and V 9 bases, and 19 bases lay outside the gene matches. Germline-derived CDR1 and CDR2 are SGHNT and YYREEE (reference sequence). This CDR3 has 19 residues.

The CDR3 region is CSVGGQENTEAFF. CDR3 nucleotide sequence: TGCAGCGTGGGGGGACAGGAGAACACTGAAGCTTTCTTT. J is TRBJ1-1 and V is TRBV29-1; TRBD1 agrees at 8 bases. The CDR3 loop spans 13 amino acids. With 6 bases clipped from V and 1 base from J, the junction kept 4 bases outside the gene matches. CDR1 is SQVTM, CDR2 ANQGSEA, per germline. The full variable domain, in which reference TRBV29-1 and TRBJ1-1 provide the parts outside the CDR3, is SAVISQKPSRDICQRGTSLTIQCQVDSQVTMMFWYRQQPGQSLTLIATANQGSEATYESGFVIDKFPISRPNLTFSTLTVSNMSPEDSSIYLCSVGGQENTEAFFGQGTRLTVV.

CDR3 DNA sequence: TGTGCCAGCAGTGATAGCTATGGCTACACCTTC. It translates to CASSDSYGYTF. The rearrangement uses TRBV6-1 and TRBJ1-2; D is undetermined. Between the trimmed V and J ends, which lost 3 bases and 4 bases, there was a span of 3 bases. Germline-derived CDR1 and CDR2 are MNHNS and SASEGT. The CDR3 length is 11 residues.

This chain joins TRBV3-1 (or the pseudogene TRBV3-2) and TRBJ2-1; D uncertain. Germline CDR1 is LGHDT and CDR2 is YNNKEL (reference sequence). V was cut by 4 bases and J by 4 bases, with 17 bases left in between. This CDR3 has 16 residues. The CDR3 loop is CASSPGDSQMYNEQFF. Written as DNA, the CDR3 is TGTGCCAGCAGCCCCGGTGATAGCCAAATGTACAATGAGCAGTTCTTC.

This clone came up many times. CDR3 sequence: CASSPDISGNTIYF. The CDR3, as DNA: TGTGCCAGCAGCCCGGACATATCTGGAAACACCATATATTTT. This rearrangement joins TRBV7-9 to TRBJ1-3, with D tentatively TRBD1 (5 bases). Trimming stripped 5 bases from V and 1 base from J, with 9 bases between. This CDR3 contains 14 residues. From germline, CDR1 is SEHNR and CDR2 FQNEAQ (reference sequence).

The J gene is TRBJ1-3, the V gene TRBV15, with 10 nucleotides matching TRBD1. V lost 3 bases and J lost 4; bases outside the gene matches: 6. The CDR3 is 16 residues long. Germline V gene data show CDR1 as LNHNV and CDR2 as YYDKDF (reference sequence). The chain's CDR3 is CATSRAGTGAGNTIYF. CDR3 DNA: TGTGCCACCAGCAGGGCCGGGACAGGGGCCGGAAACACCATATATTTT.

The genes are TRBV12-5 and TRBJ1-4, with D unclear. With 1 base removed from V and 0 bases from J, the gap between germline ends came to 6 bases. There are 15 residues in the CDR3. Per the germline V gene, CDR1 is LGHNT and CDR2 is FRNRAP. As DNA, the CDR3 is TGTGCTAGTGGTTTGGGGAGAACAACTAATGAAAAACTGTTTTTT. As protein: CASGLGRTTNEKLFF.

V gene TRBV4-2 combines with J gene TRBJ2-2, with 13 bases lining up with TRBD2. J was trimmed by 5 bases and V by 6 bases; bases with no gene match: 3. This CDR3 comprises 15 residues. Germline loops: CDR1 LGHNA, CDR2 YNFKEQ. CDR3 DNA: TGTGCCAGCAGTATGGGACTAGCGGGAACCGGGGAGCTGTTTTTT. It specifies CASSMGLAGTGELFF.

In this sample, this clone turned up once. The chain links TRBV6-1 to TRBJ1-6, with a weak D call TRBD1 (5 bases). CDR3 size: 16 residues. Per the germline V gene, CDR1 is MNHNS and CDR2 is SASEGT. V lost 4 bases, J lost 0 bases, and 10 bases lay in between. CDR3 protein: CASSAGADSYNSPLHF. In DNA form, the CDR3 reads TGTGCCAGCAGTGCTGGGGCAGACTCCTATAATTCACCCCTCCACTTT.

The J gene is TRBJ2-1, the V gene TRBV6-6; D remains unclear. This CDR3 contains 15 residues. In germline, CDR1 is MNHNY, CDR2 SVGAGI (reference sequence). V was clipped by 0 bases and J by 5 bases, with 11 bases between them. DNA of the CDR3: TGTGCCAGCAGTTACTCGACGGGTAGGAACAATGAGCAGTTCTTC. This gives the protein CASSYSTGRNNEQFF.

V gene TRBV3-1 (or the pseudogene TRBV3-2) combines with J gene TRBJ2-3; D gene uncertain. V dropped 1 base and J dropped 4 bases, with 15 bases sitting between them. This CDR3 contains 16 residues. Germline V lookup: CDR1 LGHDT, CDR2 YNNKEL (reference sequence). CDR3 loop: CASSQADWALPDTQYF. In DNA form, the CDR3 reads TGTGCCAGCAGCCAAGCAGATTGGGCACTGCCAGATACGCAGTATTTT.

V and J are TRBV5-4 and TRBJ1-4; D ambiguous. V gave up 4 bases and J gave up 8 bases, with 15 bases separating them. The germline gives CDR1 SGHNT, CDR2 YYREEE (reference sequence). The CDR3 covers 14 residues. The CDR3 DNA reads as TGTGCCAGCAGCCTTCCGGCGGAGAGGGAAAAACTGTTTTTT. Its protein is CASSLPAEREKLFF.

In DNA form, the CDR3 reads TGTGCCAGCAGCCCTTTCCTAGGGGGGGAGCAAGAGACCCAGTACTTC. Its protein is CASSPFLGGEQETQYF. V is TRBV2 and J is TRBJ2-5; tentative D call: TRBD2 (7 bases). Trimming cost V 6 bases and J 2 bases, with 19 bases left between them. Germline V gene sequence: CDR1 SNHLY, CDR2 FYNNEI. The CDR3 extends over 16 amino acids.

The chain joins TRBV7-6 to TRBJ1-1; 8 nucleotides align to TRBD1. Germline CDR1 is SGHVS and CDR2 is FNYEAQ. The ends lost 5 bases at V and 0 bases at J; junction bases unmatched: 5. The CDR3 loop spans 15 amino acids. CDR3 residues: CASSQGQGLNTEAFF. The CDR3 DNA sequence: TGTGCCAGCAGCCAAGGACAGGGTTTGAACACTGAAGCTTTCTTT. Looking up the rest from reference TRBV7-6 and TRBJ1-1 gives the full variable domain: GAGVSQSPRYKVTKRGQDVALRCDPISGHVSLYWYRQALGQGPEFLTYFNYEAQQDKSGLPNDRFSAERPEGSISTLTIQRTEQRDSAMYRCASSQGQGLNTEAFFGQGTRLTVV.

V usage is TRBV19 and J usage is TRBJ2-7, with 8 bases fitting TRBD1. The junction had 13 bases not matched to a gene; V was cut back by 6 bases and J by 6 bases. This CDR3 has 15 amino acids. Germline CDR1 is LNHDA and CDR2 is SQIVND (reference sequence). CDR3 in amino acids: CASSPIRDRPLEQYF. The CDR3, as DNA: TGTGCCAGTAGCCCCATCCGGGACAGGCCCCTCGAGCAGTACTTC.

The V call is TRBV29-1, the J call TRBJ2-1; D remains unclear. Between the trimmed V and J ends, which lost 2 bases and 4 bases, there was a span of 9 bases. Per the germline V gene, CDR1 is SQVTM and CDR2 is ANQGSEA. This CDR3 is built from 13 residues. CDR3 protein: CSVEPPGYNEQFF. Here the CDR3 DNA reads TGCAGCGTTGAACCCCCGGGTTACAATGAGCAGTTCTTC.

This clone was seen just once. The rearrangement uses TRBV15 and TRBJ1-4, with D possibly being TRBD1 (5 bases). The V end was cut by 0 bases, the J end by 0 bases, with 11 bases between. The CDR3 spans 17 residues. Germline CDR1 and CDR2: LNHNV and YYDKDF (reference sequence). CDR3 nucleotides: TGTGCCACCAGCAGAGAGCAAGGGGAATCAACTAATGAAAAACTGTTTTTT. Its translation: CATSREQGESTNEKLFF.

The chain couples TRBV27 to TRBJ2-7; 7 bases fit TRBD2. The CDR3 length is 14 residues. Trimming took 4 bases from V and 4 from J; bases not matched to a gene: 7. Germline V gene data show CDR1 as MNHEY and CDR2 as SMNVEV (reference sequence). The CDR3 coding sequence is TGTGCCAGCAGTTACGGGTCGCGGGAGTACGAGCAGTACTTC. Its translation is CASSYGSREYEQYF.

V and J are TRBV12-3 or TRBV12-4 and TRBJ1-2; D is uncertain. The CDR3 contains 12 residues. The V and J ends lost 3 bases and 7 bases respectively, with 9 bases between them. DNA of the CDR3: TGTGCCAGCAGTTTGAGGTACGGTGGCTACACCTTC. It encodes CASSLRYGGYTF.

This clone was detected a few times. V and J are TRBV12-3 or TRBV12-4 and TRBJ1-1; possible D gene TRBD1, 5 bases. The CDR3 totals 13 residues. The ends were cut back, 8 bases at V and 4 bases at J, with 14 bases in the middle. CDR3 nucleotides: TGTGCCAGCGCTAGGGAAAGGGGCACTGAAGCTTTCTTT. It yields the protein CASARERGTEAFF.